The 20 T cell receptor beta chains given below trace back to one sample, sequenced in a study of T cell responses to AZD1222 COVID-19 vaccine. The assay was immunoSEQ multiplex PCR, and TCRdb's table has in-frame clones only and misses some. The data hold some 150,000 clones, with about 82% observed a single time. Specimen: peripheral blood, collected 28 days after the second dose of the MenACWY control vaccine. The receptors were gathered from an adult who received the MenACWY meningococcal vaccine as a control.

J is TRBJ2-3 and V is TRBV5-1; 11 bases fit TRBD2. Germline V lookup: CDR1 SGHRS, CDR2 YFSETQ. The CDR3 is made up of 15 amino acids. V lost 2 bases, J lost 4 bases, and 3 bases stayed unmatched. The CDR3 sequence is CASSFTSGGADTQYF. CDR3 sequence (DNA): TGCGCCAGCAGCTTCACTAGCGGGGGTGCAGATACGCAGTATTTT.

This clone was seen only once. The chain couples TRBV19 to TRBJ2-1; 9 nucleotides agree with TRBD1. The CDR3 runs 13 residues. Germline CDR1 is LNHDA and CDR2 is SQIVND (reference sequence). V lost 10 bases and J lost 4; bases outside the gene matches: 5. DNA for the CDR3: TGTGCCACCCCGGGACAGGGTTACAATGAGCAGTTCTTC. This sequence encodes CATPGQGYNEQFF.

This chain connects TRBV2 to TRBJ1-1, with D perhaps matching TRBD1 (5 bases). Germline loops: CDR1 SNHLY, CDR2 FYNNEI. The CDR3 has 13 amino acids. Trimming shortened V by 6 bases and J by 0 bases, and 8 bases separated the two germline ends. CDR3 in DNA: TGTGCCAGCAGCGCAGGGATGAACACTGAAGCTTTCTTT. Its protein product is CASSAGMNTEAFF. Complete variable domain (other parts from reference TRBV2 and TRBJ1-1): EPEVTQTPSHQVTQMGQEVILRCVPISNHLYFYWYRQILGQKVEFLVSFYNNEISEKSEIFDDQFSVERPDGSNFTLKIRSTKLEDSAMYFCASSAGMNTEAFFGQGTRLTVV.

This clone was counted once. Written as DNA, the CDR3 is TGTGCCTGGAGTGTCAAGGGCGCCTATAATTCACCCCTCCACTTT. Translated: CAWSVKGAYNSPLHF. This chain links TRBV30 with TRBJ1-6, with D uncertain. Germline V CDR1 and CDR2: GTSNPN, SVGIG (reference sequence). This CDR3 has 15 residues. Between the trimmed V and J ends, which lost 0 bases and 2 bases, there was a span of 8 bases.

The chain couples TRBV5-1 to TRBJ1-1, with 8 bases lining up with TRBD1. V dropped 5 bases and J dropped 4; count of bases not matched to a gene: 7. This CDR3 has 14 residues. Germline lookup yields CDR1 SGHRS and CDR2 YFSETQ. This chain's CDR3 is CASSFGQGVTEAFF. In nucleotides, the CDR3 is TGCGCCAGCAGTTTTGGACAGGGAGTCACTGAAGCTTTCTTT.

A few counts support this clone. This chain joins TRBV4-1 and TRBJ1-4; D call uncertain. CDR1 and CDR2 from the germline V gene are MGHRA and YSYEKL. This CDR3 has 14 amino acids. With 6 bases removed from V and 3 bases from J, the gap between germline ends came to 11 bases. CDR3 in DNA: TGCGCCAGCAGGCGGCAGCCACCTAATGAAAAACTGTTTTTT. It translates to CASRRQPPNEKLFF.

This sequence joins TRBV11-3 and TRBJ1-2, with D unclear. CDR1 SGHNT and CDR2 YENEEA come from the germline V gene. Trimming removed 3 bases from V and 4 bases from J, with 6 bases in between. The CDR3 has 12 residues. CDR3 bases: TGTGCCAGCAGCTTGGAGGGCTATGGCTACACCTTC. It is translated as CASSLEGYGYTF.

This rearrangement joins TRBV7-9 to TRBJ2-1, with a weak D call TRBD2 (5 bases). Between the trimmed V and J ends, which lost 5 bases and 7 bases, there was a span of 15 bases. The germline CDR1 and CDR2 sequences are SEHNR and FQNEAQ (reference sequence). The CDR3 is made up of 14 amino acids. For the CDR3, the DNA is TGTGCCAGCAGCCCCATGGTAGCGTGGAATGAGCAGTTCTTC. Translation: CASSPMVAWNEQFF.

V and J are TRBV29-1 and TRBJ1-2; D unresolved. This CDR3 contains 12 residues. V lost 1 base and J lost 7, with 10 bases in between. Germline assignment: CDR1 SQVTM and CDR2 ANQGSEA. The CDR3 loop is CSVEAGGVGYTF. In nucleotides, the CDR3 is TGCAGCGTTGAAGCCGGAGGAGTTGGCTACACCTTC.

This chain joins TRBV4-1 and TRBJ1-1; D is unresolved. Trimming shortened V by 2 bases and J by 1 base, and 14 bases separated the two germline ends. Germline lookup yields CDR1 MGHRA and CDR2 YSYEKL. The CDR3 has 16 amino acids. CDR3 nucleotide sequence: TGCGCCAGCAGCCAAACACTACTTCGAGGGAACACTGAAGCTTTCTTT. Protein product: CASSQTLLRGNTEAFF.

V is TRBV10-3 and J is TRBJ1-1, with TRBD1 matching over 8 bases. V dropped 5 bases and J dropped 10; count of bases not matched to a gene: 12. CDR3 length: 14 residues. Germline V gene sequence: CDR1 ENHRY, CDR2 SYGVKD. The CDR3 DNA reads TGTGCCATCAGTAAACAGGGGGGTAACGGTCTAGCTTTCTTT. This encodes CAISKQGGNGLAFF.

This chain uses TRBV7-9 with TRBJ2-5; 11 bases align to TRBD1. Germline CDR1 and CDR2: SEHNR and FQNEAQ (reference sequence). The CDR3 loop spans 17 amino acids. After removal of 5 bases from V and 0 bases from J, the junction contained 8 bases not matched to a gene. The CDR3 DNA sequence: TGTGCCAGCAGCCCTCCCGGGACAGGGGGGTACCAAGAGACCCAGTACTTC. It specifies CASSPPGTGGYQETQYF.

The rearrangement uses TRBV7-2 and TRBJ2-2, with 7 bases that match TRBD2. In germline, CDR1 is SGHTA, CDR2 FQGNSA. The V gene end was trimmed by 4 bases and the J gene end by 7 bases; junction bases not matched to a gene: 9. This CDR3 is 15 amino acids long. Here the CDR3 DNA reads TGTGCCAGCAGCTCAACCGGGACTATAATCGGGGAGCTGTTTTTT. Amino acid sequence: CASSSTGTIIGELFF.

This chain joins TRBV7-9 and TRBJ1-5, with 8 positions matching TRBD1. Losses at the gene ends were 1 base for V and 0 bases for J; bases not matched to a gene: 5. Germline-derived CDR1 and CDR2 are SEHNR and FQNEAQ (reference sequence). The CDR3 consists of 17 residues. In nucleotides, the CDR3 is TGTGCCAGCAGCTTAGGGCAGGGGGCATATAGCAATCAGCCCCAGCATTTT. As protein: CASSLGQGAYSNQPQHF. Combining the CDR3 with reference TRBV7-9 and TRBJ1-5 gives the whole variable domain DTGVSQNPRHKITKRGQNVTFRCDPISEHNRLYWYRQTLGQGPEFLTYFQNEAQLEKSRLLSDRFSAERPKGSFSTLEIQRTEQGDSAMYLCASSLGQGAYSNQPQHFGDGTRLSIL.

CDR3 nucleotide sequence: TGTGCCAGTAGTATCGGTCAGGCGAACACTGAAGCTTTCTTT. Translation gives CASSIGQANTEAFF. The J gene is TRBJ1-1, the V gene TRBV19; D uncertain. The V end lost 3 bases, the J end lost 1 base, and 9 bases lay between the germline ends. This CDR3 is 14 amino acids long. Germline lookup yields CDR1 LNHDA and CDR2 SQIVND (reference sequence).

The V call is TRBV2, the J call TRBJ1-3, with D maybe TRBD1 (5 bases). Deletions cut 6 bases from V and 4 bases from J, with 10 bases between. The CDR3 runs 13 residues. Germline CDR1 and CDR2: SNHLY and FYNNEI. CDR3 sequence reads: CASSGDGGNTIYF. As DNA, the CDR3 is TGTGCCAGCAGCGGGGACGGGGGAAACACCATATATTTT.

The CDR3 bases are TGTGCCAGTAGTATAGGAGGAAGGGCTAACTATGGCTACACCTTC. Amino acids: CASSIGGRANYGYTF. This sequence joins TRBV19 and TRBJ1-2, with unresolved D. The CDR3 consists of 15 residues. The V gene lost 1 base and the J gene lost 0 bases, with 9 bases spanning the gap. Germline V lookup: CDR1 LNHDA, CDR2 SQIVND (reference sequence).

The V gene is TRBV5-5, the J gene TRBJ1-2, with 11 nucleotides matching TRBD1. V shed 2 bases, J shed 6 bases, and the junction held 6 bases outside the gene matches. Germline CDR1 reads SGHKS; CDR2 reads YYEKEE (reference sequence). The CDR3 length is 15 residues. The CDR3 nucleotides are TGTGCCAGCAGCTTTCCGGGACAGGGGGTCCATGGCTACACCTTC. Translating it yields CASSFPGQGVHGYTF.

The chain carries TRBV5-1 and TRBJ2-5; a possible D gene is TRBD1 (6 bases). V lost 4 bases and J 5 bases, leaving 18 bases between the germline ends. Germline V gives CDR1 SGHRS, CDR2 YFSETQ. This CDR3 region has 15 residues. CDR3 residues: CASSRTDLRWETQYF. The DNA for the CDR3 is TGCGCCAGCAGCCGGACAGACCTTAGGTGGGAGACCCAGTACTTC.

The chain has TRBV7-2 and TRBJ2-1, with 7 bases that match TRBD2. With 5 bases clipped from V and 3 bases from J, the junction kept 13 bases outside the gene matches. The germline V gene encodes CDR1 SGHTA and CDR2 FQGNSA. The length of the CDR3 is 17 residues. The CDR3 is CASSNSIAGRVYNEQFF. DNA of the CDR3: TGTGCCAGCAGCAACAGTATAGCGGGTAGGGTCTACAATGAGCAGTTCTTC. Together with reference TRBV7-2 and TRBJ2-1, the CDR3 gives the full variable domain: GAGVSQSPSNKVTEKGKDVELRCDPISGHTALYWYRQSLGQGLEFLIYFQGNSAPDKSGLPSDRFSAERTGGSVSTLTIQRTQQEDSAVYLCASSNSIAGRVYNEQFFGPGTRLTVL.